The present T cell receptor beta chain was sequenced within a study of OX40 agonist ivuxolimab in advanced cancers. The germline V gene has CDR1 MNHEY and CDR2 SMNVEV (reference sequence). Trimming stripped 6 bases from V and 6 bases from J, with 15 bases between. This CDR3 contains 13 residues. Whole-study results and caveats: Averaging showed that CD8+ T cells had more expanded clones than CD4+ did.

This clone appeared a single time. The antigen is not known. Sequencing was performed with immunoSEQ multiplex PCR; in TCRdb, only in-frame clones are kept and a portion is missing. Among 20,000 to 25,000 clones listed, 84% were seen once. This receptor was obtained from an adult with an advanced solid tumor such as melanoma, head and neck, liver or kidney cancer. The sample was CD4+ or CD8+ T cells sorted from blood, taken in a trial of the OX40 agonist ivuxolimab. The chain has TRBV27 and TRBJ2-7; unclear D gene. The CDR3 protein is CASRGPEGREQYF. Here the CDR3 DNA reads TGTGCCAGCAGAGGACCGGAAGGGCGCGAGCAGTACTTC.